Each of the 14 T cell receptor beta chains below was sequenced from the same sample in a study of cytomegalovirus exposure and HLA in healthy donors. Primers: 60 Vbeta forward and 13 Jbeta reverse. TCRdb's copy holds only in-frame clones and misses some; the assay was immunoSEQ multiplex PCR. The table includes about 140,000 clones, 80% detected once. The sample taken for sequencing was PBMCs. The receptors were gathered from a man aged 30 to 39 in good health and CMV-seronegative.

The CDR3: CASSQDLGGAVRQFF. DNA of the CDR3: TGCGCCAGCAGCCAAGATTTGGGAGGGGCCGTTAGGCAGTTCTTC. This rearrangement joins TRBV4-1 to TRBJ2-1; TRBD2 agrees at 7 bases. The CDR3 contains 15 residues. V trimming: 0 bases; J trimming: 12 bases; junction bases outside the gene matches: 11. The V gene's germline CDR1 is MGHRA and CDR2 YSYEKL.

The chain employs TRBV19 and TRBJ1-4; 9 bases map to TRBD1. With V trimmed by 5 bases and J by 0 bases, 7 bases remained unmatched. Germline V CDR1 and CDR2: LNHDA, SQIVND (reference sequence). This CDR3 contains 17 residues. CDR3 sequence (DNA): TGTGCCAGTAGTCAACCCGACAGGGGGGCAACTAATGAAAAACTGTTTTTT. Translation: CASSQPDRGATNEKLFF.

The CDR3 coding sequence is TGTGCCAGCAGGGCGGGACAGCTTAGAGGAAACACCATATATTTT. Protein product: CASRAGQLRGNTIYF. This sequence joins TRBV6-1 and TRBJ1-3; 7 bases map to TRBD1. V trimming: 6 bases; J trimming: 4 bases; junction bases outside the gene matches: 9. The germline CDR1 and CDR2 sequences are MNHNS and SASEGT. The CDR3 consists of 15 residues.

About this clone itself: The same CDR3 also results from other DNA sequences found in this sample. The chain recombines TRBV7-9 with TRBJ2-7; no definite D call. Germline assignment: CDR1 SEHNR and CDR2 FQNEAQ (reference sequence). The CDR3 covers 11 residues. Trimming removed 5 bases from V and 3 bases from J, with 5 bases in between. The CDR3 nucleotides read TGTGCCAGCAGCCCAGGCTACGAGCAGTACTTC. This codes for CASSPGYEQYF.

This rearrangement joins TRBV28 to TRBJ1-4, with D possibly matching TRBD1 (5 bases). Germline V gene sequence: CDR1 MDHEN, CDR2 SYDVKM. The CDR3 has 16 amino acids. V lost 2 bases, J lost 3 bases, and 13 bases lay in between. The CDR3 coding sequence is TGTGCCAGCAGTTTACTTGGGGCGGGGGCTAATGAAAAACTGTTTTTT. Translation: CASSLLGAGANEKLFF.

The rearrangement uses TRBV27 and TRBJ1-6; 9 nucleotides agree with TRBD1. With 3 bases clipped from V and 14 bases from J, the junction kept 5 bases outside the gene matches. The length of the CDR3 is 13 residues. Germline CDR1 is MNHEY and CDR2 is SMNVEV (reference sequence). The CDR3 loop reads CASSFLDRGTLHF. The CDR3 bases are TGTGCCAGCAGTTTCCTGGACAGGGGAACCCTCCACTTT.

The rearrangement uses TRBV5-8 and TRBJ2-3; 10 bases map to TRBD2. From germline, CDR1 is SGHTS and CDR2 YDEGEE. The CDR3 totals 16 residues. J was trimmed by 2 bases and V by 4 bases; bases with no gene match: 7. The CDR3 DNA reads TGTGCCAGCAGCACCGGACTAGCGGAGACCACAGATACGCAGTATTTT. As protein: CASSTGLAETTDTQYF.

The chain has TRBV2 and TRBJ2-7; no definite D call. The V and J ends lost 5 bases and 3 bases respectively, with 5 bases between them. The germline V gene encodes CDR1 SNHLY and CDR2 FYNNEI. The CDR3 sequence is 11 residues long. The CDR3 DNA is TGTGCCAGCAGTCCCTACTACGAGCAGTACTTC. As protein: CASSPYYEQYF.

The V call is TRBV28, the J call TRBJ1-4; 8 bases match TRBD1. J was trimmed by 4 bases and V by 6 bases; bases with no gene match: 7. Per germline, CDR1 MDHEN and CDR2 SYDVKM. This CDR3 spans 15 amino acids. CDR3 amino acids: CASRLGQGNNEKLFF. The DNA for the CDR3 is TGTGCCAGCAGACTAGGACAGGGAAATAATGAAAAACTGTTTTTT.

The CDR3: CASSITTGQRFGTQYF. DNA of the CDR3: TGTGCCAGTAGTATAACCACGGGACAGAGGTTTGGTACGCAGTATTTT. The chain uses TRBV19 and TRBJ2-3; 7 bases map to TRBD1. Germline assignment: CDR1 LNHDA and CDR2 SQIVND (reference sequence). With 2 bases clipped from V and 8 bases from J, the junction kept 13 bases outside the gene matches. This CDR3 region has 16 residues. The entire variable domain, with the rest obtained from reference TRBV19 and TRBJ2-3, is as follows: DGGITQSPKYLFRKEGQNVTLSCEQNLNHDAMYWYRQDPGQGLRLIYYSQIVNDFQKGDIAEGYSVSREKKESFPLTVTSAQKNPTAFYLCASSITTGQRFGTQYFGPGTRLTVL.

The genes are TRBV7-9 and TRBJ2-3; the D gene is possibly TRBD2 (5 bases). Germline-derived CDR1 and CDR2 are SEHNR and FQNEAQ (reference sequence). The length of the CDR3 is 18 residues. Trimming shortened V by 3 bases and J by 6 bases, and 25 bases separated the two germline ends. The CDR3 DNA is TGTGCCAGCAGCTTCACTACAACCCGGGAATTTTTTTCCGATACGCAGTATTTT. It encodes CASSFTTTREFFSDTQYF.

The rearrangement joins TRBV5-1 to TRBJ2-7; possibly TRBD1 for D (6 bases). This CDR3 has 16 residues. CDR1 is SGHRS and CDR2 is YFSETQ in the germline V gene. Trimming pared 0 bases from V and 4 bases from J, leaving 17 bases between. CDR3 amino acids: CASSLVGQGPGYEQYF. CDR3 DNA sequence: TGCGCCAGCAGCTTGGTGGGGCAGGGGCCCGGTTACGAGCAGTACTTC.

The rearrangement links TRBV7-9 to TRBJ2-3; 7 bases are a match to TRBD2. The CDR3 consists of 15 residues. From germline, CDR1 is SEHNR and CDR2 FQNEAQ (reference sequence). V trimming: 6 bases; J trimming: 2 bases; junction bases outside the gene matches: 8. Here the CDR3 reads CASRAGTTYTDTQYF. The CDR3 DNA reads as TGTGCCAGCAGGGCCGGGACTACCTACACAGATACGCAGTATTTT. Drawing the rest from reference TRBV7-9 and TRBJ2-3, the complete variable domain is DTGVSQNPRHKITKRGQNVTFRCDPISEHNRLYWYRQTLGQGPEFLTYFQNEAQLEKSRLLSDRFSAERPKGSFSTLEIQRTEQGDSAMYLCASRAGTTYTDTQYFGPGTRLTVL.

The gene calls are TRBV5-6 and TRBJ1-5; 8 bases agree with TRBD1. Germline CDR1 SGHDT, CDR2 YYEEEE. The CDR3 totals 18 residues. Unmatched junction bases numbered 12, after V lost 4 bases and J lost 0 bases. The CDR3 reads CASSASGTGRYSNQPQHF. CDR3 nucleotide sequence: TGTGCCAGCAGCGCCTCCGGGACAGGACGATATAGCAATCAGCCCCAGCATTTT.